This T cell receptor beta chain emerged from a study of blood T cell repertoires in COVID-19. Method: immunoSEQ multiplex PCR; TCRdb's copy keeps in-frame clones and lacks some. The sample lists 350,000 to 450,000 clones; approximately 92% were seen once. Cohort placement rested on clinical history that participants reported themselves. This clonotype was obtained from a man aged 25-45 years who had recovered from COVID-19. The sample comprised PBMCs or T cells enriched from blood (not recorded which).

In DNA form, the CDR3 reads TGTGCCATCAGTGGGACAGGGACGAATTCTGGCTACACCTTC. Its translation: CAISGTGTNSGYTF. The chain is built from TRBV10-3 and TRBJ1-2; TRBD1 matches at 8 bases. Unmatched junction bases numbered 8, after V lost 4 bases and J lost 7 bases. This CDR3 region has 14 residues. Germline V gene lookup returns CDR1 ENHRY and CDR2 SYGVKD.